Following are 30 T cell receptor beta chains from one sample sequenced in a study of cytomegalovirus exposure and HLA in healthy donors. PCR amplification relied on 60 Vbeta primers (plus 13 Jbeta primers). Data came from immunoSEQ multiplex PCR; TCRdb stores just in-frame clones and leaves some out. The data hold 45,000 to 65,000 clones, with 80% to 85% observed a single time. The sequencing sample was made of PBMCs. These receptors all stem from a man between 25 and 39 years old in good health and CMV-seronegative.

The gene calls are TRBV5-4 and TRBJ2-1; the D gene is possibly TRBD2 (7 bases). Germline CDR1 and CDR2: SGHNT and YYREEE (reference sequence). V was clipped by 6 bases and J by 6 bases, with 16 bases between them. The CDR3 sequence is 14 residues long. CDR3 bases: TGTGCCAGCACCCCCAGTGGGGGGGCCAATGAGCAGTTCTTC. Amino acid sequence: CASTPSGGANEQFF. The full variable domain, its missing parts supplied by reference TRBV5-4 and TRBJ2-1, is ETGVTQSPTHLIKTRGQQVTLRCSSQSGHNTVSWYQQALGQGPQFIFQYYREEENGRGNFPPRFSGLQFPNYSSELNVNALELDDSALYLCASTPSGGANEQFFGPGTRLTVL.

This chain links TRBV6-5 with TRBJ2-2, with D uncertain. V dropped 0 bases and J dropped 0 bases, with 8 bases sitting between them. Per the germline V gene, CDR1 is MNHEY and CDR2 is SVGAGI. The CDR3 spans 16 residues. The CDR3 sequence: CASSYSIPTNTGELFF. The CDR3 DNA reads as TGTGCCAGCAGTTACTCGATTCCTACGAACACCGGGGAGCTGTTTTTT.

This sequence joins TRBV5-6 and TRBJ2-1; TRBD2 matches 13 bases. CDR1 SGHDT and CDR2 YYEEEE come from the germline V gene. V gave up 4 bases and J gave up 2 bases; unmatched junction bases: 6. The CDR3 is 17 residues long. This CDR3 is CASSPGLAGVPYNEQFF. The CDR3 nucleotides read TGTGCCAGCAGCCCCGGACTAGCGGGAGTCCCCTACAATGAGCAGTTCTTC.

This chain uses TRBV27 with TRBJ2-7; TRBD1 matches 8 bases. CDR1 is MNHEY and CDR2 is SMNVEV in the germline V gene (reference sequence). The CDR3 spans 13 residues. The junction had 6 bases not matched to a gene; V was cut back by 9 bases and J by 2 bases. The CDR3 loop is CASGQGPTYEQYF. CDR3 nucleotides: TGTGCCAGTGGACAGGGCCCAACCTACGAGCAGTACTTC.

J is TRBJ2-6 and V is TRBV5-1, with no clear D. Trimming stripped 2 bases from V and 2 bases from J, with 2 bases between. The V gene's germline CDR1 is SGHRS and CDR2 YFSETQ. The CDR3 loop spans 13 amino acids. DNA of the CDR3: TGCGCCAGCAGCTTTACTGGGGCCAACGTCCTGACTTTC. This encodes CASSFTGANVLTF.

The genes are TRBV7-9 and TRBJ2-7, with TRBD1 matching 8 bases. Germline loops: CDR1 SEHNR, CDR2 FQNEAQ (reference sequence). The CDR3 consists of 15 residues. Trimming at V came to 6 bases and at J to 1 base, leaving 8 bases not matched to a gene. The CDR3 nucleotides are TGTGCCAGCAGTGGGTGGACAGGGAAATCCTACGAGCAGTACTTC. It encodes CASSGWTGKSYEQYF.

The rearrangement joins TRBV4-3 to TRBJ1-6; no firm D call. V was clipped by 0 bases and J by 9 bases, with 12 bases between them. The CDR3 covers 15 residues. Germline CDR1 and CDR2: LGHNA and YSLEER. For the CDR3, the DNA is TGCGCCAGCAGCCAAGATTACCGGGAAAGTTCACCCCTCCACTTT. Amino acids: CASSQDYRESSPLHF.

This sequence joins TRBV19 and TRBJ1-2; 10 nucleotides agree with TRBD1. V lost 5 bases, J lost 8 bases, and 11 bases stayed unmatched. The V gene's germline CDR1 is LNHDA and CDR2 SQIVND (reference sequence). This CDR3 has 15 residues. In DNA form, the CDR3 reads TGTGCCAGTAGTGGAAACCGACAGGGGGCGGGGGGCTACACCTTC. It encodes CASSGNRQGAGGYTF.

The chain combines TRBV7-2 with TRBJ2-1; perhaps TRBD2 as D (5 bases). Germline values: CDR1 SGHTA, CDR2 FQGNSA. The V end was cut by 4 bases, the J end by 2 bases, with 15 bases between. The CDR3 is made up of 16 amino acids. CDR3 in amino acids: CASSSGLAVTYNEQFF. The CDR3 DNA reads TGTGCCAGCAGCTCTGGGCTAGCAGTCACCTACAATGAGCAGTTCTTC.

The rearrangement links TRBV19 to TRBJ2-5; 8 bases are a match to TRBD2. The CDR3 has 14 amino acids. V lost 11 bases to trimming and J lost 3 bases; unmatched junction nucleotides: 11. The germline V gene encodes CDR1 LNHDA and CDR2 SQIVND (reference sequence). In DNA, the CDR3 is TGTGCCTCTAATCGGGGGGGGGAAAAAGAGACCCAGTACTTC. It codes for CASNRGGEKETQYF. Variable domain in full (rest from reference TRBV19 and TRBJ2-5): DGGITQSPKYLFRKEGQNVTLSCEQNLNHDAMYWYRQDPGQGLRLIYYSQIVNDFQKGDIAEGYSVSREKKESFPLTVTSAQKNPTAFYLCASNRGGEKETQYFGPGTRLLVL.

The rearrangement links TRBV4-1 to TRBJ2-1, with 10 bases lining up with TRBD2. V was pared by 0 bases and J by 6 bases, with 20 bases of the junction left unmatched. The CDR3 runs 21 residues. The germline V gene encodes CDR1 MGHRA and CDR2 YSYEKL. Here the CDR3 reads CASSQESPFNSGGFRANEQFF. As DNA, the CDR3 is TGCGCCAGCAGCCAAGAATCGCCCTTTAATAGCGGGGGGTTCCGGGCCAATGAGCAGTTCTTC.

This sequence joins TRBV5-8 and TRBJ1-3; maybe TRBD1 (5 bases). CDR1 is SGHTS and CDR2 is YDEGEE in the germline V gene. This CDR3 is 17 amino acids long. The V end was cut by 0 bases, the J end by 4 bases, with 17 bases between. The CDR3 reads CASSLAVWGDRGNTIYF. The CDR3 nucleotides read TGTGCCAGCAGCTTGGCTGTTTGGGGGGATCGGGGAAACACCATATATTTT.

The sample holds a few counts of this clone. The gene calls are TRBV6-1 and TRBJ1-4, with 8 bases identical to TRBD1. The J segment lost 5 bases and the V segment lost 5 bases, leaving 7 bases of the junction unmatched. Germline CDR1 and CDR2: MNHNS and SASEGT. This CDR3 has 15 residues. This CDR3 reads CASSWVTGVNEKLFF. For the CDR3, the DNA is TGTGCCAGCAGTTGGGTGACAGGGGTAAATGAAAAACTGTTTTTT.

The count of this clone is one. The genes are TRBV29-1 and TRBJ1-1; 7 nucleotides agree with TRBD1. V gave up 7 bases and J gave up 0 bases; unmatched junction bases: 8. The V gene's germline CDR1 is SQVTM and CDR2 ANQGSEA. CDR3 size: 14 residues. CDR3 bases: TGCAGCGCCGAACCGACAGGGTTGAACACTGAAGCTTTCTTT. It specifies CSAEPTGLNTEAFF.

This chain links TRBV7-3 with TRBJ1-1, with D perhaps matching TRBD1 (5 bases). The germline V gene encodes CDR1 SGHTA and CDR2 FQGTGA. The CDR3 sequence is 17 residues long. Trimming shortened V by 1 base and J by 0 bases, and 15 bases separated the two germline ends. The CDR3, as DNA: TGTGCCAGCAGCTTAAATGGTTGGACAAGCATGAACACTGAAGCTTTCTTT. It translates to CASSLNGWTSMNTEAFF.

The chain links TRBV5-1 to TRBJ1-2, with 8 bases matching TRBD1. The V gene's germline CDR1 is SGHRS and CDR2 YFSETQ. Germline trimming cut 1 base from V and 5 bases from J; bases unmatched to any gene: 10. The CDR3 sequence is 16 residues long. This chain's CDR3 is CASSLRPGGGSYGYTF. The CDR3 bases are TGCGCCAGCAGCTTGCGTCCAGGGGGCGGTTCTTATGGCTACACCTTC.

The chain couples TRBV18 to TRBJ2-1, with 7 nucleotides matching TRBD2. From germline, CDR1 is KGHSH and CDR2 LQKENI. This CDR3 is 14 amino acids long. V was pared by 2 bases and J by 5 bases, with 3 bases of the junction left unmatched. The chain's CDR3 is CASSPGLDHNEQFF. CDR3 coding DNA: TGTGCCAGCTCACCAGGACTAGATCACAATGAGCAGTTCTTC.

V and J are TRBV7-3 and TRBJ1-1, with 7 bases matching TRBD1. Germline V gives CDR1 SGHTA, CDR2 FQGTGA. This CDR3 contains 14 residues. Trimming at V came to 4 bases and at J to 2 bases, leaving 4 bases not matched to a gene. The chain's CDR3 is CASSSTGPNTEAFF. The DNA for the CDR3 is TGTGCCAGCAGCTCGACAGGGCCCAACACTGAAGCTTTCTTT.

The chain employs TRBV7-9 and TRBJ2-7, with D possibly being TRBD1 or TRBD2 (5 bases each). With 5 bases removed from V and 10 bases from J, the gap between germline ends came to 15 bases. The CDR3 is made up of 12 amino acids. Germline V gives CDR1 SEHNR, CDR2 FQNEAQ (reference sequence). Here the CDR3 reads CASSLGVGRQYF. Written as DNA, the CDR3 is TGTGCCAGCAGCCTAGGGGTAGGGAGACAGTACTTC.

This chain links TRBV5-8 with TRBJ2-5; 8 nucleotides align to TRBD2. The end of the DNA fits TRBJ2-7 better, so the J call may be wrong. CDR1 SGHTS and CDR2 YDEGEE come from the germline V gene. This CDR3 has 18 residues. In DNA, the CDR3 is TGTGCCAGCAACCCTCCTGGACTAGCTTCTGATTCCTCCTACGAGCAGTACTTC. Protein: CASNPPGLASDSSYEQYF.

This clone was seen only once. The V and J genes are TRBV5-6 and TRBJ1-1, with unresolved D. This CDR3 region has 14 residues. The V gene lost 1 base and the J gene lost 3 bases, with 10 bases spanning the gap. CDR1 is SGHDT, CDR2 YYEEEE, per germline. DNA for the CDR3: TGTGCCAGCAGCTTGAGTGGGAGGTACACTGAAGCTTTCTTT. It specifies CASSLSGRYTEAFF.

With regard to this clone: An end of the junction differs from the germline gene, which may be a read error. The CDR3 DNA sequence: TGTGCCAGCCGCACAGGGGGCACCGGGGAGCTGTCTTTT. Translated: CASRTGGTGELSF. V usage is TRBV7-2 and J usage is TRBJ2-2, with TRBD1 matching over 9 bases. Germline V gives CDR1 SGHTA, CDR2 FQGNSA. The CDR3 covers 13 residues.

The chain links TRBV9 to TRBJ2-1; perhaps TRBD1 as D (6 bases). CDR1 and CDR2 from the germline V gene are SGDLS and YYNGEE. CDR3 size: 15 residues. Trimming took 3 bases from V and 1 from J, leaving 11 bases between them. CDR3 sequence reads: CASSETGISYNEQFF. The CDR3 nucleotides read TGTGCCAGCAGCGAAACAGGGATTTCCTACAATGAGCAGTTCTTC.

Only one count was recorded for this clone. This chain joins TRBV4-3 and TRBJ2-5; 7 bases agree with TRBD1. There are 15 residues in the CDR3. Germline CDR1 LGHNA, CDR2 YSLEER. With V trimmed by 0 bases and J by 11 bases, 12 bases remained unmatched. CDR3 in amino acids: CASSQDEGTALEQYF. The CDR3 DNA reads as TGCGCCAGCAGCCAAGATGAAGGGACAGCCCTAGAGCAGTACTTC.

This clone was seen once. The rearrangement links TRBV9 to TRBJ2-7; TRBD1 agrees at 8 bases. Trimming took 0 bases from V and 3 from J; bases not matched to a gene: 2. The CDR3 totals 14 residues. Germline assignment: CDR1 SGDLS and CDR2 YYNGEE. CDR3: CASSVARGHYEQYF. The DNA for the CDR3 is TGTGCCAGCAGCGTAGCCAGGGGGCACTACGAGCAGTACTTC.

This clone was seen more than once but under ten times. The chain joins TRBV19 to TRBJ2-2, with 8 bases that match TRBD1. The V gene's germline CDR1 is LNHDA and CDR2 SQIVND (reference sequence). CDR3 size: 15 residues. V dropped 4 bases and J dropped 4; count of bases not matched to a gene: 5. The CDR3 DNA reads as TGTGCCAGTAGTACCTGGACAGGGTCCACCGGGGAGCTGTTTTTT. This encodes CASSTWTGSTGELFF.

CDR3 DNA sequence: TGTGCCACCAACCTGGGCGGGGGGGCTGAAGTGAGCTATGGCTACACCTTC. This translates into CATNLGGGAEVSYGYTF. The chain combines TRBV19 with TRBJ1-2, with D possibly matching TRBD1 (6 bases). From germline, CDR1 is LNHDA and CDR2 SQIVND (reference sequence). The CDR3 is made up of 17 amino acids. V was trimmed by 10 bases and J by 4 bases, leaving 28 bases between them.

J is TRBJ2-1 and V is TRBV7-9, with TRBD2 matching over 9 bases. J was trimmed by 7 bases and V by 5 bases; bases with no gene match: 3. CDR1 and CDR2 (germline): SEHNR, FQNEAQ (reference sequence). The CDR3 is 13 amino acids. DNA of the CDR3: TGTGCCAGCAGCCAGGGACTAGCAAATGAGCAGTTCTTC. Encoded protein: CASSQGLANEQFF.

The chain uses TRBV11-3 and TRBJ2-1, with D tentatively TRBD2 (5 bases). Looked up from germline, CDR1 is SGHNT and CDR2 is YENEEA. CDR3 length equals 13 residues. Trimming left V 1 base short and J 9 bases short, with 10 bases between. The CDR3 DNA sequence: TGTGCCAGCAGCTTAGTCGTGGGGAGTGAGCAGTTCTTC. This translates into CASSLVVGSEQFF.

This clone appeared a few times. V gene TRBV18 combines with J gene TRBJ1-4; a weak D match, TRBD1 (6 bases). The V gene lost 6 bases and the J gene lost 8 bases, with 16 bases spanning the gap. Looked up from germline, CDR1 is KGHSH and CDR2 is LQKENI. The CDR3 sequence is 14 residues long. As DNA, the CDR3 is TGTGCCAGCTCGCAGGGGTATGGTGGCGAAAAACTGTTTTTT. It yields the protein CASSQGYGGEKLFF.